This TCR beta chain is from a study of blood T cell repertoires in COVID-19. In the original processing: Using reference gene primer amplification, nucleated cell counts were estimated. The data were produced by immunoSEQ multiplex PCR, yet TCRdb's version contains in-frame clones alone and is incomplete. V, J and clone size were drawn from that table, and D and trimming were deduced from the DNA. In the table there are some 240,000 clones, 70% to 90% of which are singletons. This clone has only a few counts. V lost 5 bases to trimming and J lost 0 bases, with 13 bases between them. CDR3 length: 15 amino acids. Germline assignment: CDR1 SGHTA and CDR2 FQGTGA.

The rearrangement links TRBV7-3 to TRBJ1-1; tentative D call: TRBD1 (6 bases). Sequencing was performed on PBMCs or T cells enriched from blood (not recorded which). This clonotype was obtained from a woman between 50 and 59 years old who had been exposed to COVID-19. The CDR3 DNA reads TGTGCCAGCAGCGCTTCTGGGGGCATGAACACTGAAGCTTTCTTT. Amino acids: CASSASGGMNTEAFF.